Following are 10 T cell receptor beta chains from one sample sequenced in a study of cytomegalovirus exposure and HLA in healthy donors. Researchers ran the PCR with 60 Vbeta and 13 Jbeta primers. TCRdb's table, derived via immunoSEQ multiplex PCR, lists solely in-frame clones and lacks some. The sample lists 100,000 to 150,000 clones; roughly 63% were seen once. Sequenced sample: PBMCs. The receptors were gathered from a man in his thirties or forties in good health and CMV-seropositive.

CDR3 in DNA: TGTGCCATCAGTGAGTGGGACAGCCCGGGTGAGCAGTTCTTC. Translated, it gives CAISEWDSPGEQFF. V usage is TRBV10-3 and J usage is TRBJ2-1; 7 bases map to TRBD1. The CDR3 extends over 14 amino acids. With V trimmed by 1 base and J by 9 bases, 6 bases remained unmatched. Per the germline V gene, CDR1 is ENHRY and CDR2 is SYGVKD.

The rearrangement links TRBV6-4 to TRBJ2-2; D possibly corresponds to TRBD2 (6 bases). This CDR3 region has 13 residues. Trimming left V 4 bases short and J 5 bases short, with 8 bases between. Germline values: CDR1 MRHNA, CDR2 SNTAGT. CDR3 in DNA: TGTGCCAGCAGTGCGGGGGTTACCGGGGAGCTGTTTTTT. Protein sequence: CASSAGVTGELFF.

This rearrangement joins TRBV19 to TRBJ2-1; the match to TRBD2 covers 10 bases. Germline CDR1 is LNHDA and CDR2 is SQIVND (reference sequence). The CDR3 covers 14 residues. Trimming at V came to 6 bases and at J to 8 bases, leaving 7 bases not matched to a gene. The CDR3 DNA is TGTGCCAGTAGAAGGGGGCTAGCGGGAGATGAGCAGTTCTTC. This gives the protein CASRRGLAGDEQFF.

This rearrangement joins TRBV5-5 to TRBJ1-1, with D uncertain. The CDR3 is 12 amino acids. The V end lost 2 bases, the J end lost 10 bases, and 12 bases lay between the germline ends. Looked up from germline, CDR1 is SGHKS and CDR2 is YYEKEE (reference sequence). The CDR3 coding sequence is TGTGCCAGCAGCTTCGAGGGCCGCCCAGCTTTCTTT. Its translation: CASSFEGRPAFF. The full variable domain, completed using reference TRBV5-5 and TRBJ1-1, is DAGVTQSPTHLIKTRGQQVTLRCSPISGHKSVSWYQQVLGQGPQFIFQYYEKEERGRGNFPDRFSARQFPNYSSELNVNALLLGDSALYLCASSFEGRPAFFGQGTRLTVV.

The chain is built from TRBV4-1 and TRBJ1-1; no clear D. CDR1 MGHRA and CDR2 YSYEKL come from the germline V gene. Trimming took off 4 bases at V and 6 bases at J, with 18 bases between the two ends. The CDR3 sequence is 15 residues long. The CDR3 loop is CASSLKDSVSPEAFF. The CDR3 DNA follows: TGCGCCAGCAGCCTAAAAGATTCGGTGTCACCTGAAGCTTTCTTT.

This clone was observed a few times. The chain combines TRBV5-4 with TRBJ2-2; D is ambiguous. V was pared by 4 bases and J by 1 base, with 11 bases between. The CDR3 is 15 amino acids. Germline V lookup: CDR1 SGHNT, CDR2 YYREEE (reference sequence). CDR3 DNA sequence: TGTGCCAGCAGCCAAGGCTCGGGGAACACCGGGGAGCTGTTTTTT. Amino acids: CASSQGSGNTGELFF.

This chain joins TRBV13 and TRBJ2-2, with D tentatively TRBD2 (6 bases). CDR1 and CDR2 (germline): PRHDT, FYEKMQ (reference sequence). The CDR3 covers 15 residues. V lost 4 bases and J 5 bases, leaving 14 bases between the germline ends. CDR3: CASSSSGAGTGELFF. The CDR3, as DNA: TGTGCCAGCAGCTCGAGTGGGGCGGGGACCGGGGAGCTGTTTTTT.

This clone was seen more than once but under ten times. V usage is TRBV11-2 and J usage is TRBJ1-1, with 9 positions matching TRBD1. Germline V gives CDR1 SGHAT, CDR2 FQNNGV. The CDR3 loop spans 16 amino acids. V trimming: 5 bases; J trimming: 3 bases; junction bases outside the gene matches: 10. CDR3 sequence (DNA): TGTGCCAGCAGCCCCTGGGACAGGGAGGGGTACACTGAAGCTTTCTTT. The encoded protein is CASSPWDREGYTEAFF.

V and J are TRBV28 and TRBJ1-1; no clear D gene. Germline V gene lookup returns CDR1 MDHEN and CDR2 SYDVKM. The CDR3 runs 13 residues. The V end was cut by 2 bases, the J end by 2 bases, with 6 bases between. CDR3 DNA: TGTGCCAGCAGTTTAACAGATAACACTGAAGCTTTCTTT. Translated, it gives CASSLTDNTEAFF.

CDR3: CASSLGGQVLNTEAFF. The CDR3 bases are TGTGCCAGCAGCTTGGGGGGACAGGTCCTGAACACTGAAGCTTTCTTT. The chain combines TRBV7-3 with TRBJ1-1; 8 bases fit TRBD1. The CDR3 has 16 residues. The germline V gene encodes CDR1 SGHTA and CDR2 FQGTGA. The trim removed 3 bases at V and 0 bases at J, leaving 6 bases unmatched.